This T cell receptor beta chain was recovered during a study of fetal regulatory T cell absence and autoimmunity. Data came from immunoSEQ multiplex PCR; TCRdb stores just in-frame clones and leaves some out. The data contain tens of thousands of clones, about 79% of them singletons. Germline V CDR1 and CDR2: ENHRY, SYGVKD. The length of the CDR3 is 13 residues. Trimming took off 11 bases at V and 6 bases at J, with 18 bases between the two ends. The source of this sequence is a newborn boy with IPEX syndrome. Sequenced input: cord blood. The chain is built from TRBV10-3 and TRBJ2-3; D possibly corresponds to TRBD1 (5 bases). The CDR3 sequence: CAVSRELGDTQYF. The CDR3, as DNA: TGTGCCGTCTCCAGGGAACTGGGGGATACGCAGTATTTT.